This T cell receptor beta chain came from a study of blood T cell repertoires in COVID-19. Study-wide background: From the United States, Italy and Spain came samples of acute and convalescent COVID-19. PBMCs, B-cell-depleted T cells, or T cells were the source of the cDNA or gDNA that made up the material.

Methods used by the authors: Reference gene primer amplification gave estimated nucleated cell counts. Data came from immunoSEQ multiplex PCR; TCRdb stores just in-frame clones and leaves some out. The D gene and trimming were derived from the DNA, and the V and J assignments and clone size from that table. The sample records under 150,000 clones, 70% to 90% being singletons. CDR3 length: 14 residues. In germline, CDR1 is MNHEY, CDR2 SVGAGI. The germline V and J ends were trimmed by 7 bases and 3 bases, with 12 bases remaining between them. This sequence was found in a woman between 45 and 65 years old with acute or convalescent COVID-19. The sequenced sample consisted of peripheral blood. This chain links TRBV6-5 with TRBJ1-4; D not certain. The CDR3 is CASTKSFANEKLFF. The CDR3 bases are TGTGCCAGCACCAAGAGCTTCGCTAATGAAAAACTGTTTTTT.